The rows below give T cell receptor beta chains drawn from one sample of a study of technical replicates of blood from several donors. Clones were sequenced by immunoSEQ multiplex PCR, and TCRdb holds only the in-frame ones, with some missing. In the table there are 85,000 to 100,000 clones, under 97% of which are singletons. Sequenced sample: T cells isolated from PBMCs. These receptors all stem from a human donor in good health. The CDR3 runs from the conserved cysteine through the conserved F or W. A D gene is named only where the DNA matches it firmly. Size is omitted from some rows. Given values are once, few, many or a class for expanded clones.

clone_size,d_call,j_call,v_call,cdr3_aa,cdr3_nt
-,TRBD1,TRBJ2-5,TRBV9,CASSTLPRTGEQTQYF,TGTGCCAGCAGCACGCTCCCCCGGACAGGGGAACAGACCCAGTACTTC
-,TRBD1,TRBJ1-2,TRBV27,CASSPSDRVYGYTF,TGTGCCAGCAGTCCCTCGGACAGGGTCTATGGCTACACCTTC
once,-,TRBJ1-3,TRBV29-1,CSVEMGGRSGNTIYF,TGCAGCGTTGAGATGGGGGGACGCTCTGGAAACACCATATATTTT
-,TRBD1,TRBJ1-5,TRBV7-6,CASSSGQGAVQPQHF,TGTGCCAGCAGCAGTGGACAGGGGGCGGTTCAGCCCCAGCATTTT
once,-,TRBJ1-1,TRBV6-1,CASRPSRRMAEAFF,TGTGCCAGCAGACCTTCACGGAGGATGGCTGAAGCTTTCTTT
-,-,TRBJ2-2,TRBV28,CASSLGAGTHTGELFF,TGTGCCAGCAGTTTAGGGGCGGGGACTCACACCGGGGAGCTGTTTTTT
-,-,TRBJ2-2,TRBV2,CASSEVGGSTGELFF,TGTGCCAGCAGTGAAGTTGGAGGGTCCACCGGGGAGCTGTTTTTT
once,-,TRBJ2-1,TRBV14,CASSQLDYPSRSSYNEQFF,TGTGCCAGCAGCCAGTTGGACTACCCGAGCAGGAGCTCCTACAATGAGCAGTTCTTC
-,-,TRBJ1-1,TRBV10-1,CASSVGGATTEAFF,TGCGCCAGCAGTGTAGGGGGGGCGACCACTGAAGCTTTCTTT
-,-,TRBJ2-2,TRBV2,CASSELQGPGELFF,TGTGCCAGCAGTGAACTACAGGGACCCGGGGAGCTGTTTTTT
-,-,TRBJ2-7,TRBV5-6,CASSLSLYLLSYEQYF,TGTGCCAGCAGCTTGTCTCTCTATCTCTTATCCTACGAGCAGTACTTC
-,-,TRBJ1-4,TRBV10-2,CASSGLTPNEKLFF,TGCGCCAGCAGTGGACTTACCCCTAATGAAAAACTGTTTTTT
-,-,TRBJ1-3,TRBV6-5,CASSSDSSGNTIYF,TGTGCCAGCAGTTCCGACAGCTCTGGAAACACCATATATTTT
-,TRBD1,TRBJ2-1,TRBV19,CASTPSGQGWWEPEQFF,TGTGCCAGCACCCCCTCCGGACAGGGATGGTGGGAGCCTGAGCAGTTCTTC
-,TRBD1,TRBJ1-2,TRBV5-1,CASSSTGGMDGYTF,TGCGCCAGCAGCTCGACAGGGGGAATGGACGGCTACACCTTC
-,TRBD1,TRBJ2-5,TRBV18,CASSPTGGEETQYF,TGTGCCAGCTCACCGACAGGGGGCGAGGAGACCCAGTACTTC
-,TRBD2,TRBJ2-1,TRBV28,CASSSLSSGRTYNEQFF,TGTGCCAGCAGTTCCCTCTCCAGCGGGAGAACCTACAATGAGCAGTTCTTC
-,-,TRBJ1-4,TRBV5-1,CASSLVSGATNEKLFF,TGCGCCAGCAGCTTGGTATCGGGTGCAACTAATGAAAAACTGTTTTTT
-,-,TRBJ1-2,TRBV25-1,CASSELSTGSLHGYTF,TGTGCCAGCAGTGAATTAAGTACAGGGAGCCTCCATGGCTACACCTTC
-,-,TRBJ2-1,TRBV27,CASTAGTLMNEQFF,TGTGCCAGCACTGCCGGGACTTTGATGAATGAGCAGTTCTTC
-,-,TRBJ1-3,TRBV6-5,CASRLGVYSGNTIYF,TGTGCCAGCCGTTTAGGGGTCTACTCTGGAAACACCATATATTTT
-,-,TRBJ1-5,TRBV30,CAWSKTGGSNQPQHF,TGTGCCTGGAGTAAGACGGGGGGGAGCAATCAGCCCCAGCATTTT
-,TRBD1,TRBJ1-5,TRBV19,CASAADRDDDEPQHF,TGTGCCAGTGCTGCGGACAGGGATGATGATGAGCCCCAGCATTTT
-,-,TRBJ2-2,TRBV28,CASTKVGGTGELFF,TGTGCCAGCACCAAAGTAGGGGGCACCGGGGAGCTGTTTTTT
-,TRBD1,TRBJ2-7,TRBV7-9,CASSSLGTGKYEQYF,TGTGCCAGCAGCTCTTTAGGGACAGGTAAATACGAGCAGTACTTC
once,-,TRBJ1-2,TRBV30,CAWSVARGYGYTF,TGTGCCTGGAGTGTAGCCAGGGGCTATGGCTACACCTTC
-,-,TRBJ1-4,TRBV7-9,CASSFTGFNEKLFF,TGTGCCAGCAGCTTTACAGGGTTCAATGAAAAACTGTTTTTT
-,TRBD2,TRBJ2-3,TRBV19,CASTTSGRTDTQYF,TGTGCCAGTACGACTAGCGGGAGAACAGATACGCAGTATTTT
-,-,TRBJ1-2,TRBV6-5,CASSPRVLGGYTF,TGTGCCAGCAGTCCCAGGGTGCTAGGGGGCTACACCTTC
-,-,TRBJ1-3,TRBV5-6,CASSFRGVNSGNTIYF,TGTGCCAGCAGCTTCCGGGGGGTAAACTCTGGAAACACCATATATTTT
once,-,TRBJ1-3,TRBV10-2,CASSEGRNSGNTIYF,TGCGCCAGCAGTGAGGGCAGAAACTCTGGAAACACCATATATTTT
-,-,TRBJ2-7,TRBV28,CASSRSTGSSYEQYF,TGTGCCAGCAGTCGATCGACAGGTTCTTCCTACGAGCAGTACTTC
-,-,TRBJ2-7,TRBV6-1,CASSEIGVDEQYF,TGTGCCAGCAGTGAAATCGGTGTGGACGAGCAGTACTTC
-,TRBD2,TRBJ2-5,TRBV4-2,CASSSGGASGTQYF,TGTGCCAGCAGCTCCGGAGGGGCTAGCGGGACCCAGTACTTC
-,TRBD2,TRBJ2-7,TRBV7-2,CASSLPTSFYEQYF,TGTGCCAGCAGCTTGCCGACTAGCTTCTACGAGCAGTACTTC
-,TRBD2,TRBJ2-5,TRBV7-9,CASSNQRGQETQYF,TGTGCCAGCAGCAACCAGCGGGGGCAAGAGACCCAGTACTTC
-,-,TRBJ1-3,TRBV6-5,CASSYDRPSSGNTIYF,TGTGCCAGCAGTTACGACAGACCCTCTTCTGGAAACACCATATATTTT
-,-,TRBJ2-1,TRBV6-5,CASTAPAGTNEQFF,TGTGCCAGCACCGCACCAGCAGGGACAAATGAGCAGTTCTTC
-,TRBD1,TRBJ2-5,TRBV5-1,CASSLGADRSETQYF,TGCGCCAGCAGCTTGGGAGCGGACAGGTCCGAGACCCAGTACTTC
-,TRBD1,TRBJ2-7,TRBV27,CASSLGTGPYEQYF,TGTGCCAGCAGTTTAGGGACAGGGCCCTACGAGCAGTACTTC
-,-,TRBJ2-2,TRBV6-5,CASSLYRESGGELFF,TGTGCCAGCAGTCTTTACAGGGAATCGGGCGGGGAGCTGTTTTTT
-,TRBD2,TRBJ2-7,TRBV6-6,CASSYLPAGDEQYF,TGTGCCAGCAGTTACCTGCCAGCGGGAGACGAGCAGTACTTC
-,TRBD2,TRBJ2-1,TRBV15,CATSTEVGIAGRINEQFF,TGTGCCACCAGCACTGAGGTGGGGATAGCGGGCCGAATCAATGAGCAGTTCTTC
-,-,TRBJ1-1,TRBV25-1,CASSGRGLSTEAFF,TGTGCCAGCAGTGGAAGGGGGTTGAGCACTGAAGCTTTCTTT
-,-,TRBJ2-7,TRBV28,CASSYNRDIYEQYF,TGTGCCAGCAGTTATAACCGGGACATATACGAGCAGTACTTC
-,TRBD1,TRBJ1-2,TRBV5-1,CASSPGQTYGYTF,TGCGCCAGCAGCCCGGGACAGACCTATGGCTACACCTTC
-,TRBD1,TRBJ2-1,TRBV29-1,CSVVGTGGPPFF,TGCAGCGTTGTTGGGACAGGGGGTCCGCCGTTCTTC
-,-,TRBJ2-2,TRBV11-3,CASSKGYRDTGELFF,TGTGCCAGCAGCAAAGGGTACAGGGACACCGGGGAGCTGTTTTTT
-,-,TRBJ2-4,TRBV5-1,CASSLGQAKNIQYF,TGCGCCAGCAGCTTGGGGCAAGCCAAAAACATTCAGTACTTC
-,TRBD1,TRBJ2-7,TRBV5-1,CASSLVSGGSYEQYF,TGCGCCAGCAGCTTGGTATCAGGGGGCTCCTACGAGCAGTACTTC